The source of this TCR beta chain is a study of T cell changes during pregnancy in multiple sclerosis. From germline, CDR1 is SGHRS and CDR2 YFSETQ. This CDR3 comprises 14 residues. V shed 0 bases and J shed 1 base, with 7 bases lying between them. Assay: immunoSEQ multiplex PCR; the TCRdb copy retains only in-frame clones and omits some. The table shows about 59,000 clones, with about 94% occurring only once. This specimen consisted of CD4+ T cells from peripheral blood mononuclear cells, obtained before pregnancy. The receptor was isolated from a female donor with multiple sclerosis, enrolled in a pregnancy study. V and J are TRBV5-1 and TRBJ1-1, with unresolved D. The CDR3 spells CASSLDEGNTEAFF. The CDR3 bases are TGCGCCAGCAGCTTGGATGAGGGGAACACTGAAGCTTTCTTT. The full variable domain, in which reference TRBV5-1 and TRBJ1-1 provide the parts outside the CDR3, is KAGVTQTPRYLIKTRGQQVTLSCSPISGHRSVSWYQQTPGQGLQFLFEYFSETQRNKGNFPGRFSGRQFSNSRSEMNVSTLELGDSALYLCASSLDEGNTEAFFGQGTRLTVV.